This is a list of T cell receptor beta chains from one sample in a study of control samples from healthy donors and cancer patients. Measured with immunoSEQ multiplex PCR; TCRdb has only the in-frame clones, and not every one. The table includes 150,000 to 200,000 clones, approximately 90% detected once. The sample was blood. The receptor source for this set is a man aged 25 to 40 in good health. The CDR3 runs from the conserved cysteine through the conserved F or W. A D gene is named only where the DNA matches it firmly. Rows may omit the clone size; those that give it use once, few, many or a size class.

>.|18|TRBD2|TRBV9|TRBJ2-5
CASSVGRGGLAGGETQYF
TGTGCCAGCAGCGTAGGGCGGGGAGGACTAGCGGGGGGAGAGACCCAGTACTTC
>.|14|TRBD1|TRBV6-4|TRBJ1-1
CASSDGQGTAEAFF
TGTGCCAGCAGTGACGGACAGGGGACGGCTGAAGCTTTCTTT
>.|11|.|TRBV28|TRBJ2-1
CASRSYDEQFF
TGTGCCAGCAGATCGTATGATGAGCAGTTCTTC
>.|11|.|TRBV16|TRBJ2-7
CASRSTDEQYF
TGTGCCAGCCGAAGTACAGACGAGCAGTACTTC
>.|20|TRBD2|TRBV24-1|TRBJ2-2
CATSDFPTSGRTANTGELFF
TGTGCCACCAGTGATTTCCCTACTAGCGGGAGGACCGCGAACACCGGGGAGCTGTTTTTT
>.|17|.|TRBV7-2|TRBJ2-7
CASSERPTSQGAYEQYF
TGTGCCAGCAGCGAAAGGCCCACCTCACAGGGCGCCTACGAGCAGTACTTC
>few|14|.|TRBV2|TRBJ1-5
CASSLGQPHQPQHF
TGTGCCAGCAGTCTGGGACAACCTCATCAGCCCCAGCATTTT
>.|15|.|TRBV6-5|TRBJ1-1
CASSFTRGGDPEAFF
TGTGCCAGCAGTTTCACTCGGGGAGGAGACCCTGAAGCTTTCTTT
>.|19|TRBD1|TRBV7-6|TRBJ2-5
CASSPKASTGGYEGETQYF
TGTGCCAGCAGCCCTAAGGCCTCGACAGGGGGTTACGAAGGAGAGACCCAGTACTTC
>.|14|TRBD1|TRBV14|TRBJ2-7
CASSPDRGAYEQYF
TGTGCCAGCAGCCCTGACAGGGGGGCCTACGAGCAGTACTTC
>.|15|TRBD1|TRBV5-1|TRBJ1-5
CASSLESGGRQPQHF
TGCGCCAGCAGCTTGGAGTCAGGGGGACGTCAGCCCCAGCATTTT
>.|12|.|TRBV12-3/TRBV12-4|TRBJ1-6
CASSFRNSPLHF
TGTGCCAGCAGTTTCCGTAATTCACCCCTCCACTTT
>.|14|.|TRBV7-9|TRBJ1-1
CASARRERNTEAFF
TGTGCCAGCGCAAGGAGGGAGAGGAACACTGAAGCTTTCTTT
>.|15|.|TRBV5-1|TRBJ2-3
CASSLDGQSTDTQYF
TGCGCCAGCAGCTTGGACGGACAGAGCACAGATACGCAGTATTTT